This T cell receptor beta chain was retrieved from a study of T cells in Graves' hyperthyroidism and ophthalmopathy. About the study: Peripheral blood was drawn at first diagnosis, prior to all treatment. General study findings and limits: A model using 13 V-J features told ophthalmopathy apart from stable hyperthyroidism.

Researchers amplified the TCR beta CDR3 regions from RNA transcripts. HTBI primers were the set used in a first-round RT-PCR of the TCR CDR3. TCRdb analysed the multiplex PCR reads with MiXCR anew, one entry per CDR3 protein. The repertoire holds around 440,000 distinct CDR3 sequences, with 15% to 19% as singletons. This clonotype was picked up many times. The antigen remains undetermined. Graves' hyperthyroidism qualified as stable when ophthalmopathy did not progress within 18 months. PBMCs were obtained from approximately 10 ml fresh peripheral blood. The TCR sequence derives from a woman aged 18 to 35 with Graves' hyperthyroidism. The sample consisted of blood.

The CDR3 sequence: CASSEAPGTGAEGYTF. CDR3 bases: TGTGCCAGCAGTGAAGCGCCCGGGACAGGGGCGGAAGGCTACACCTTC. This chain links TRBV6-1 with TRBJ1-2; 10 bases fit TRBD1. Germline V gene lookup returns CDR1 MNHNS and CDR2 SASEGT. V shed 0 bases and J 8 bases; nucleotides not matched to a gene: 9. This CDR3 contains 16 residues.